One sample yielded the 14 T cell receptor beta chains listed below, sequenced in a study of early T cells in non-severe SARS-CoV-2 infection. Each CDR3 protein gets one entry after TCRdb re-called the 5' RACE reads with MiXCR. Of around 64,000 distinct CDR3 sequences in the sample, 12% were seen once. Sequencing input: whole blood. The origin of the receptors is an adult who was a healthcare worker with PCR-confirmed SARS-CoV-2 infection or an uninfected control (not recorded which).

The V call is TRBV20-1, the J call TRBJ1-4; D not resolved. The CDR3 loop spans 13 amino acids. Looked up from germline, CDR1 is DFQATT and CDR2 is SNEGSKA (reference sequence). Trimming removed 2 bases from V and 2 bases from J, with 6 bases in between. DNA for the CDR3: TGCAGTGCTAGATACGGTACTAATGAAAAACTGTTTTTT. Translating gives CSARYGTNEKLFF.

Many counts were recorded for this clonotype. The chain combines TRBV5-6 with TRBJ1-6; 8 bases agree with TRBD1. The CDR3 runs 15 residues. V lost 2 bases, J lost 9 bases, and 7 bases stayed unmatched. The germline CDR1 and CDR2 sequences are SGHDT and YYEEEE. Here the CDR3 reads CASSFLTGEGSPLHF. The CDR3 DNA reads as TGTGCCAGCAGCTTCCTGACAGGGGAGGGTTCACCCCTCCACTTT. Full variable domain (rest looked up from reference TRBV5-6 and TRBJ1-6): DAGVTQSPTHLIKTRGQQVTLRCSPKSGHDTVSWYQQALGQGPQFIFQYYEEEERQRGNFPDRFSGHQFPNYSSELNVNALLLGDSALYLCASSFLTGEGSPLHFGNGTRLTVT.

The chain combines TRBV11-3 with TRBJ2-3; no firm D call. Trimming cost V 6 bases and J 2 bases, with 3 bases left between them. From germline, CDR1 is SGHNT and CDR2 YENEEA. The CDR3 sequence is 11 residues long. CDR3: CASRVTDTQYF. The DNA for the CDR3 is TGTGCCAGCAGAGTCACAGATACGCAGTATTTT. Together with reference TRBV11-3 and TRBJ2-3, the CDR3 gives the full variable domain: EAGVVQSPRYKIIEKKQPVAFWCNPISGHNTLYWYLQNLGQGPELLIRYENEEAVDDSQLPKDRFSAERLKGVDSTLKIQPAELGDSAVYLCASRVTDTQYFGPGTRLTVL.

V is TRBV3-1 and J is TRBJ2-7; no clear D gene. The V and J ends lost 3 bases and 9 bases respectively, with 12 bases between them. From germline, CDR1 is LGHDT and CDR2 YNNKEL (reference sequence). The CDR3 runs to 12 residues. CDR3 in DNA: TGTGCCAGCAGCCAGGAGCTACGGGTGCAGTACTTC. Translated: CASSQELRVQYF.

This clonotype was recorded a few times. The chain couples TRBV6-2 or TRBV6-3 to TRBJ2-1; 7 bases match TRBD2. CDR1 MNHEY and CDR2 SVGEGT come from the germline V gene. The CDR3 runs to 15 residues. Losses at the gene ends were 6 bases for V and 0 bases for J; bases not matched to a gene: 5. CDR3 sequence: CASSSAGTSYNEQFF. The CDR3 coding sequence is TGTGCCAGCAGCTCAGCGGGGACCTCCTACAATGAGCAGTTCTTC.

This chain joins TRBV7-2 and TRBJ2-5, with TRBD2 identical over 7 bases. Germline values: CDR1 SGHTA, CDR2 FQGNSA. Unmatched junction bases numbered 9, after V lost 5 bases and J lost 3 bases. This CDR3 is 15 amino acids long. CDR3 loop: CASSRFAGAEETQYF. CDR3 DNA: TGTGCCAGCAGCCGCTTCGCGGGAGCGGAAGAGACCCAGTACTTC.

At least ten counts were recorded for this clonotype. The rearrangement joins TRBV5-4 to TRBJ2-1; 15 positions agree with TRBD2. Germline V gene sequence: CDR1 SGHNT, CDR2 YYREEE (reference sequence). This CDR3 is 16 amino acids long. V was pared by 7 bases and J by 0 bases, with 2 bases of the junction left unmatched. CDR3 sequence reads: CASGLAGGSSYNEQFF. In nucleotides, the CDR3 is TGTGCCAGCGGACTAGCGGGGGGGAGCTCCTACAATGAGCAGTTCTTC.

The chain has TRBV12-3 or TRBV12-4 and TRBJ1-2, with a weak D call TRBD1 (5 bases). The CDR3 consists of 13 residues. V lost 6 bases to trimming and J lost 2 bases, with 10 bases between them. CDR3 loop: CASSRPGNYGYTF. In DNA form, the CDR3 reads TGTGCCAGCAGCCGCCCAGGGAACTATGGCTACACCTTC.

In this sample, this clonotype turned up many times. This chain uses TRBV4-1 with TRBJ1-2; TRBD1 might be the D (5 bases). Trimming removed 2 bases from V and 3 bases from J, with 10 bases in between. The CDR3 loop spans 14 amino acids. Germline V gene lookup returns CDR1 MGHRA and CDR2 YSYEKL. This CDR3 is CASSQQGSYYGYTF. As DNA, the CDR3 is TGCGCCAGCAGCCAACAGGGTTCCTACTATGGCTACACCTTC.

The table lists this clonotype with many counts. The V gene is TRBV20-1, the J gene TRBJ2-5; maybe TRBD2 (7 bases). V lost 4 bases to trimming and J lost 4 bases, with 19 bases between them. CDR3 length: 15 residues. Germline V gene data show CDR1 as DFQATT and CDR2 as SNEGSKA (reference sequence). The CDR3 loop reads CSATRGGGRAETQYF. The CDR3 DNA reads TGCAGTGCTACCCGGGGCGGGGGCCGGGCAGAGACCCAGTACTTC.

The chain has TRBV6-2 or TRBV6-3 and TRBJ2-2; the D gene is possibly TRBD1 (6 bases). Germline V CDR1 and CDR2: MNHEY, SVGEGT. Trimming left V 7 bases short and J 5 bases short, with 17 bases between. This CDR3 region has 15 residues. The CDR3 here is CASTSNPQGTGELFF. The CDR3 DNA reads TGTGCCAGCACCTCAAACCCGCAGGGGACCGGGGAGCTGTTTTTT.

CDR3 residues: CSVEGQGTFEQYF. Here the CDR3 DNA reads TGCAGCGTTGAGGGACAGGGGACATTCGAGCAGTACTTC. The V and J genes are TRBV29-1 and TRBJ2-7, with 10 nucleotides matching TRBD1. There are 13 residues in the CDR3. Germline-derived CDR1 and CDR2 are SQVTM and ANQGSEA. Trimming at V came to 3 bases and at J to 6 bases, leaving 5 bases not matched to a gene.

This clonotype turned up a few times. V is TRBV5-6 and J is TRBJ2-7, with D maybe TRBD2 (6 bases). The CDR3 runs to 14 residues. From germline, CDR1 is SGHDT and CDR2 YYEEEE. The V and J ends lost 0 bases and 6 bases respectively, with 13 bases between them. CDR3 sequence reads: CASSLVLQAGEQYF. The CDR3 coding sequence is TGTGCCAGCAGCTTGGTTCTTCAAGCGGGCGAGCAGTACTTC.

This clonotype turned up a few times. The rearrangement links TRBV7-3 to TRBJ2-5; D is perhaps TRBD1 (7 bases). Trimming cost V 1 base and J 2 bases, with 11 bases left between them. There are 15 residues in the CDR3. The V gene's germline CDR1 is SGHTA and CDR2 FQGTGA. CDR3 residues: CASSLMGGQQETQYF. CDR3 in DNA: TGTGCCAGCAGCTTAATGGGGGGACAGCAAGAGACCCAGTACTTC.